Below are 5 T cell receptor beta chains sequenced from a single sample in a study of blood T cell repertoires in COVID-19. TCRdb keeps only in-frame clones here, not all; method: immunoSEQ multiplex PCR. The sample lists about 110,000 clones; approximately 90% were seen once. Sequenced material: peripheral blood. Receptors originate from a woman in her fifties or sixties with acute or convalescent COVID-19.

The table lists this clone with a few counts. The gene calls are TRBV5-1 and TRBJ1-2; D possibly corresponds to TRBD1 (5 bases). The CDR3 covers 13 residues. Per germline, CDR1 SGHRS and CDR2 YFSETQ. V lost 0 bases, J lost 7 bases, and 10 bases lay in between. CDR3 residues: CASSLVAGLGYTF. The CDR3 nucleotides are TGCGCCAGCAGCTTGGTAGCAGGGCTTGGCTACACCTTC.

The chain recombines TRBV19 with TRBJ2-1, with 10 bases lining up with TRBD2. The V and J ends lost 3 bases and 7 bases, in that order; junction bases with no gene match: 15. Germline CDR1 reads LNHDA; CDR2 reads SQIVND (reference sequence). The CDR3 extends over 18 amino acids. The CDR3 reads CASSMGLSGRAGRNEQFF. For the CDR3, the DNA is TGTGCCAGTAGTATGGGGCTGAGCGGGAGGGCCGGGAGGAATGAGCAGTTCTTC.

The V call is TRBV6-2 or TRBV6-3, the J call TRBJ2-3, with a tentative D call TRBD2 (5 bases). Germline assignment: CDR1 MNHEY and CDR2 SVGEGT. Trimming left V 4 bases short and J 0 bases short, with 11 bases between. The CDR3 is 15 amino acids. This CDR3 is CASSWDGSSTDTQYF. In nucleotides, the CDR3 is TGTGCCAGCAGTTGGGATGGGAGCAGCACAGATACGCAGTATTTT.

The gene calls are TRBV6-4 and TRBJ2-5; 11 bases are shared with TRBD2. Per the germline V gene, CDR1 is MRHNA and CDR2 is SNTAGT. V was clipped by 7 bases and J by 0 bases; unmatched bases: 4. The CDR3 consists of 15 residues. CDR3 DNA sequence: TGTGCCAGCACATCGGGACTAGCGGACCAAGAGACCCAGTACTTC. Its protein is CASTSGLADQETQYF.

The gene calls are TRBV7-9 and TRBJ2-1; a weak D match, TRBD2 (7 bases). The CDR3 contains 15 residues. The V and J ends lost 1 base and 2 bases respectively, with 9 bases between them. Per the germline V gene, CDR1 is SEHNR and CDR2 is FQNEAQ (reference sequence). The DNA for the CDR3 is TGTGCCAGCAGCTTAGTAGGGGGGGCCTACAATGAGCAGTTCTTC. Translation gives CASSLVGGAYNEQFF. Looking up the rest from reference TRBV7-9 and TRBJ2-1 gives the full variable domain: DTGVSQNPRHKITKRGQNVTFRCDPISEHNRLYWYRQTLGQGPEFLTYFQNEAQLEKSRLLSDRFSAERPKGSFSTLEIQRTEQGDSAMYLCASSLVGGAYNEQFFGPGTRLTVL.